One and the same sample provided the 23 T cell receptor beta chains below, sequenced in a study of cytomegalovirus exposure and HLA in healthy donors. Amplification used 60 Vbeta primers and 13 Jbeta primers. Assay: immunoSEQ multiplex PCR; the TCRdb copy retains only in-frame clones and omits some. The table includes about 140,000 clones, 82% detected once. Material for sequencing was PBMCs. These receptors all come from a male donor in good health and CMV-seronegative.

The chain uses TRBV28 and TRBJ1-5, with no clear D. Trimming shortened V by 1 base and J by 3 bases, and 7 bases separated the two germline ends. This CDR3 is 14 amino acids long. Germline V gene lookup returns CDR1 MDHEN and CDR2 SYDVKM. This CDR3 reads CASSLYQDNQPQHF. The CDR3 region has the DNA TGTGCCAGCAGTTTATACCAGGACAATCAGCCCCAGCATTTT.

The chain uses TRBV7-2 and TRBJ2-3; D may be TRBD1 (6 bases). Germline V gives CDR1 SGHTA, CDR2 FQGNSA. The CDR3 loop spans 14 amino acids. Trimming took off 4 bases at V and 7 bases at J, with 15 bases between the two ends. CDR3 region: CASSSGQSGNTQYF. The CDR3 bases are TGTGCCAGCAGCTCAGGACAGTCTGGGAATACGCAGTATTTT.

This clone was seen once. In nucleotides, the CDR3 is TGTGCCAGCAGCTTCCCCCACTCCGGGACACCGAACACCGGGGAGCTGTTTTTT. As protein: CASSFPHSGTPNTGELFF. The chain combines TRBV7-2 with TRBJ2-2; possible D gene TRBD1, 6 bases. The V gene lost 3 bases and the J gene lost 0 bases, with 17 bases spanning the gap. From germline, CDR1 is SGHTA and CDR2 FQGNSA. The CDR3 has 18 amino acids.

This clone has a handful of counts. The CDR3 region is CASSLRRSEGNTGELFF. As DNA, the CDR3 is TGTGCCAGCAGCTTGAGACGGTCGGAGGGTAACACCGGGGAGCTGTTTTTT. The chain employs TRBV7-2 and TRBJ2-2; D possibly corresponds to TRBD2 (6 bases). The V gene lost 3 bases and the J gene lost 2 bases, with 16 bases spanning the gap. CDR1 SGHTA and CDR2 FQGNSA come from the germline V gene. This CDR3 comprises 17 residues.

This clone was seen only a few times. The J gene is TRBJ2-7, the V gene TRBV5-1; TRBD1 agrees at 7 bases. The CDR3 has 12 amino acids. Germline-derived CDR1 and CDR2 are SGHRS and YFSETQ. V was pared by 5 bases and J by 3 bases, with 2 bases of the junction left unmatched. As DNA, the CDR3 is TGCGCCAGCAGGCGACAGGGCTACGAGCAGTACTTC. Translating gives CASRRQGYEQYF.

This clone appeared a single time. CDR3 protein: CASSLELAGFTDTQYF. The CDR3 nucleotides are TGTGCCAGCAGCTTGGAACTAGCGGGATTCACAGATACGCAGTATTTT. This chain uses TRBV5-6 with TRBJ2-3; 10 nucleotides agree with TRBD2. The CDR3 runs to 16 residues. CDR1 is SGHDT, CDR2 YYEEEE, per germline. With 0 bases clipped from V and 2 bases from J, the junction kept 3 bases outside the gene matches.

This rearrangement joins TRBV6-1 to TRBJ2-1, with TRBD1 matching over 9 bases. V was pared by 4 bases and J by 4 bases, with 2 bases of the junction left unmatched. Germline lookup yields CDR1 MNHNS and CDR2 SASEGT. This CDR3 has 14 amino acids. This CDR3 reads CASSADRGYNEQFF. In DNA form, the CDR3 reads TGTGCCAGCAGTGCGGACAGGGGATACAATGAGCAGTTCTTC.

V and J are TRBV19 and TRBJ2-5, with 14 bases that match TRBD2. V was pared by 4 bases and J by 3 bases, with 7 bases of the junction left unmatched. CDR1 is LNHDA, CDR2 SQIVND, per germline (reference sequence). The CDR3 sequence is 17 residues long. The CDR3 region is CASSKRLAGGPKETQYF. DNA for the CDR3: TGTGCCAGTAGTAAACGACTAGCGGGAGGGCCCAAAGAGACCCAGTACTTC.

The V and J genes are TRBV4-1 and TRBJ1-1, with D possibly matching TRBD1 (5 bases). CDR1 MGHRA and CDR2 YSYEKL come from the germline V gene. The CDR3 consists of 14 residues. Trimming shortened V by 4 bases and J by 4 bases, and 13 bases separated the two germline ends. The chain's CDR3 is CASSLGGSGTEAFF. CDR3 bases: TGCGCCAGCAGCCTCGGGGGTTCGGGCACTGAAGCTTTCTTT.

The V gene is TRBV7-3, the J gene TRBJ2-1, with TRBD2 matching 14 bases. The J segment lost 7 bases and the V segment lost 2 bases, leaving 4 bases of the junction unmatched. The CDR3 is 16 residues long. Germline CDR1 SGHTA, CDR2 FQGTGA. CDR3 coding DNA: TGTGCCAGCAGCTTAGACGGGACTAGCGGGGGTAATGAGCAGTTCTTC. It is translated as CASSLDGTSGGNEQFF. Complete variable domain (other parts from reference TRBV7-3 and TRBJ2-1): GAGVSQTPSNKVTEKGKYVELRCDPISGHTALYWYRQSLGQGPEFLIYFQGTGAADDSGLPNDRFFAVRPEGSVSTLKIQRTERGDSAVYLCASSLDGTSGGNEQFFGPGTRLTVL.

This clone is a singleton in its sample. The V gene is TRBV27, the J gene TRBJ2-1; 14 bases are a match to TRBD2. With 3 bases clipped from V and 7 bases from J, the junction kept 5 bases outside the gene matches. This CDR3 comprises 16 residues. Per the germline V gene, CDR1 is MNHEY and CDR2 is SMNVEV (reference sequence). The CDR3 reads CASSFQTSGRDNEQFF. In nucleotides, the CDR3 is TGTGCCAGCAGTTTCCAGACTAGCGGGAGGGATAATGAGCAGTTCTTC.

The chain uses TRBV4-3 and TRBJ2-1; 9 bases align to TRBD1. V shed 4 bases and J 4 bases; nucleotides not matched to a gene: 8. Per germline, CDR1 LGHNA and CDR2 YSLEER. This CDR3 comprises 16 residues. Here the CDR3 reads CASSPEWDREYNEQFF. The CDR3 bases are TGCGCCAGCAGCCCCGAATGGGACAGGGAGTACAATGAGCAGTTCTTC.

The DNA of the CDR3 is TGTGCCAGCAGTGCAGGACAGAAGGGGGTCCCTCAGGACACTGAAGCTTTCTTT. Protein product: CASSAGQKGVPQDTEAFF. The chain uses TRBV6-1 and TRBJ1-1; the D gene is possibly TRBD1 (6 bases). V lost 4 bases and J lost 3, with 24 bases in between. This CDR3 is 18 amino acids long. Germline CDR1 is MNHNS and CDR2 is SASEGT.

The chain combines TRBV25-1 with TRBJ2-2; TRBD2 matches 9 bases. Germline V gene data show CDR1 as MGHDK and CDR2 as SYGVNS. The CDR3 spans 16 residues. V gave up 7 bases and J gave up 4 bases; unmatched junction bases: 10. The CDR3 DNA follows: TGTGCCAGCATTGGGTATGGGACTAGCCTCACCGGGGAGCTGTTTTTT. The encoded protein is CASIGYGTSLTGELFF.

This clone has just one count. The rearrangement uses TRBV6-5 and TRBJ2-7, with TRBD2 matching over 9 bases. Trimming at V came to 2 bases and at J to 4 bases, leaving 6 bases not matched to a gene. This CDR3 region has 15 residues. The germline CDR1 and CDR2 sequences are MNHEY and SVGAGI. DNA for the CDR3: TGTGCCAGCAGTTACGTGACTAGCGGTGCGTACGAGCAGTACTTC. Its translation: CASSYVTSGAYEQYF.

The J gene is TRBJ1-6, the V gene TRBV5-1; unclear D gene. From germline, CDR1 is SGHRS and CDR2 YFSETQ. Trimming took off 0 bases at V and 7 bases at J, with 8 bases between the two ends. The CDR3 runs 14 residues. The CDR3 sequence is CASSLEQKNSPLHF. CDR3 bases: TGCGCCAGCAGCTTGGAACAGAAAAATTCACCCCTCCACTTT.

The CDR3 region has the DNA TGTGCCAGCAGGAGCATCCCGTATGGCTACACCTTC. Protein product: CASRSIPYGYTF. The chain couples TRBV6-1 to TRBJ1-2; D call uncertain. The germline CDR1 and CDR2 sequences are MNHNS and SASEGT. This CDR3 has 12 residues. Trimming shortened V by 6 bases and J by 5 bases, and 10 bases separated the two germline ends.

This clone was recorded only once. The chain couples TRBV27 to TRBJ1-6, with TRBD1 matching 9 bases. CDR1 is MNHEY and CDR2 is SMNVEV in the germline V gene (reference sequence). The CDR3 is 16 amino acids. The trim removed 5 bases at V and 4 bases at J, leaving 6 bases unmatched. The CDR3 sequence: CASSPSGTGYNSPLHF. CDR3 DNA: TGTGCCAGCAGTCCCTCCGGGACAGGGTATAATTCACCCCTCCACTTT.

The CDR3 DNA reads TGTGCCAGTAGTATTCTCTTAGAGGTGGTAGCGGGACAAACCGGGGAGCTGTTTTTT. Its protein is CASSILLEVVAGQTGELFF. The J gene is TRBJ2-2, the V gene TRBV19; 8 bases fit TRBD2. The CDR3 extends over 19 amino acids. The V gene's germline CDR1 is LNHDA and CDR2 SQIVND (reference sequence). With V trimmed by 3 bases and J by 5 bases, 17 bases remained unmatched.

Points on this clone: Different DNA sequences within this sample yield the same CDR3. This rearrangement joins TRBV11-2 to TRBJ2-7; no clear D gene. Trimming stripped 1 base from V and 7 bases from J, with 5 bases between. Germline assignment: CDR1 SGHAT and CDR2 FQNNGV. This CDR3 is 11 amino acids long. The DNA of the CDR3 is TGTGCCAGCAGCTTAGGGAGTGAGCAGTACTTC. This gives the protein CASSLGSEQYF.

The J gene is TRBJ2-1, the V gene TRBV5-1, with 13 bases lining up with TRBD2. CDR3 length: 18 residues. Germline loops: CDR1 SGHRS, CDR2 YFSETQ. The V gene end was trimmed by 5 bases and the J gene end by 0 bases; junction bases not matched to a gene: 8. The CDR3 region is CASSRRTSGGPSYNEQFF. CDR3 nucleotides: TGCGCCAGCAGTCGGCGGACTAGCGGGGGACCCTCCTACAATGAGCAGTTCTTC.

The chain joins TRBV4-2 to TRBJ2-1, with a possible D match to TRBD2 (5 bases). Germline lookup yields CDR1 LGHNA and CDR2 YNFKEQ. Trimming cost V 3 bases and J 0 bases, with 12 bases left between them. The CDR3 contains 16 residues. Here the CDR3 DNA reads TGTGCCAGCAGCCACGGTAGCGATAGCTCCTACAATGAGCAGTTCTTC. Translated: CASSHGSDSSYNEQFF.

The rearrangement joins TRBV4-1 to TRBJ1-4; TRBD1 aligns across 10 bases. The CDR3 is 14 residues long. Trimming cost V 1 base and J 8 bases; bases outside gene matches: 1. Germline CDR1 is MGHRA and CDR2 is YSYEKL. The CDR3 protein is CASSQGQGAEKLFF. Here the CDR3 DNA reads TGCGCCAGCAGCCAAGGACAGGGGGCCGAAAAACTGTTTTTT.